Below, one T cell receptor (beta chain) is given with its context. What it binds is unknown. V lost 7 bases and J lost 4, with 19 bases in between. This CDR3 spans 15 amino acids. Germline loops: CDR1 LNHDA, CDR2 SQIVND (reference sequence). These data belong to a study of OX40 agonist ivuxolimab in advanced cancers. Sequenced by immunoSEQ multiplex PCR; TCRdb stores in-frame clones only, minus some. In the table there are about 110,000 clones, roughly nine tenths of which are singletons. Whole-study results and caveats: Determination of antigen specificity was not performed for the expanded peripheral T cells.

The chain combines TRBV19 with TRBJ1-2, with D perhaps TRBD1 (5 bases). This TCR was sampled from an adult with an advanced solid tumor such as melanoma, head and neck, liver or kidney cancer. This sample comprised CD4+ or CD8+ T cells sorted from blood, obtained in a trial of the OX40 agonist ivuxolimab. CDR3 DNA sequence: TGTGCCAGTACCTCCTCGGGGGGTTTGGGCTATGGCTACACCTTC. Its translation is CASTSSGGLGYGYTF. The full variable domain, in which reference TRBV19 and TRBJ1-2 provide the parts outside the CDR3, is DGGITQSPKYLFRKEGQNVTLSCEQNLNHDAMYWYRQDPGQGLRLIYYSQIVNDFQKGDIAEGYSVSREKKESFPLTVTSAQKNPTAFYLCASTSSGGLGYGYTFGSGTRLTVV.